A single sample gave rise to the 22 T cell receptor beta chains below, sequenced in a study of T-cell reconstitution after alpha-beta-depleted transplantation in children (dated by TCRdb to 2016 to 2018). The time point tag for this specimen amounts to: day 60 (about 2 months) after transplantation. Interpreted using the paper, the treatment or condition label stands for: allogeneic hematopoietic cell transplantation with graft depleted of TCRalphabeta T cells and CD19 B cells. Library generation was performed with PCR. The sequencer was an Illumina HiSeq 2500. TCR libraries were prepared with molecular barcoding, using unique molecular identifiers to normalize TCRbeta repertoire quantification. Using fastp at Q25 and MiXCR, TCRdb reprocessed the public reads and kept productive beta chains. Every entry covers one CDR3 protein and lists the most common genes and DNA from its rows. The sample contains 7,000 to 9,500 distinct CDR3 sequences, about 12% of them found a single time. The ten largest clones take up roughly 50% of the sample.

The specimen was PBMCs, mostly from graft donor cells, collected 60 days after TCRalphabeta/CD19-depleted stem cell transplant. The receptors stem from a patient aged 2-10 years who had a stem cell transplant for inherited bone marrow failure, so the T cells may come from the graft donor.

Many counts were recorded for this clonotype. The V and J genes are TRBV7-2 and TRBJ1-2, with D possibly matching TRBD1 (5 bases). Looked up from germline, CDR1 is SGHTA and CDR2 is FQGNSA. V was cut by 1 base and J by 2 bases, with 5 bases left in between. The length of the CDR3 is 13 residues. The CDR3 here is CASSLGQNYGYTF. As DNA, the CDR3 is TGTGCCAGCAGCTTAGGACAGAACTATGGCTACACCTTC.

The table lists this clonotype with many counts. The V call is TRBV9, the J call TRBJ1-2; no reliable D call. Trimming pared 0 bases from V and 4 bases from J, leaving 13 bases between. The CDR3 loop spans 15 amino acids. Germline CDR1 reads SGDLS; CDR2 reads YYNGEE. CDR3 coding DNA: TGTGCCAGCAGCGTAGATTTCCGGTCCTCCTATGGCTACACCTTC. Residues: CASSVDFRSSYGYTF.

The table lists this clonotype with many counts. V is TRBV20-1 and J is TRBJ2-7; perhaps TRBD2 as D (6 bases). The CDR3 covers 13 residues. V lost 3 bases and J 2 bases, leaving 11 bases between the germline ends. CDR1 and CDR2 (germline): DFQATT, SNEGSKA (reference sequence). The CDR3 here is CSASRGGAYEQYF. The CDR3 bases are TGCAGTGCTAGCCGGGGAGGAGCCTACGAGCAGTACTTC.

This clonotype rates as medium-sized. The CDR3 sequence is CSARRSGTITDTQYF. CDR3 nucleotide sequence: TGCAGTGCTAGGCGATCCGGGACTATCACAGATACGCAGTATTTT. V is TRBV20-1 and J is TRBJ2-3; 7 bases match TRBD2. The CDR3 loop spans 15 amino acids. V shed 3 bases and J 2 bases; nucleotides not matched to a gene: 8. The germline V gene encodes CDR1 DFQATT and CDR2 SNEGSKA (reference sequence).

This clonotype occurred many times. The rearrangement links TRBV6-2 or TRBV6-3 to TRBJ2-1; D unresolved. The CDR3 has 13 residues. Germline assignment: CDR1 MNHEY and CDR2 SVGEGT. V lost 2 bases and J 8 bases, leaving 10 bases between the germline ends. Written as DNA, the CDR3 is TGTGCCAGCAGTTACCTCGTATACCATGAGCAGTTCTTC. This translates into CASSYLVYHEQFF.

This clonotype showed up many times. The chain recombines TRBV7-9 with TRBJ2-1, with a tentative D call TRBD2 (6 bases). This CDR3 is built from 15 residues. V lost 2 bases to trimming and J lost 12 bases, with 20 bases between them. Germline lookup yields CDR1 SEHNR and CDR2 FQNEAQ (reference sequence). The CDR3 DNA reads as TGTGCCAGCAGCTTACGCGGGACGTGGAGGGCCCGGCAGTTCTTC. The encoded protein is CASSLRGTWRARQFF.

The gene calls are TRBV23-1 and TRBJ2-7; D remains ambiguous. TRBV23-1 falls under the ORF class, with uncertain function. Trimming removed 0 bases at V and 5 bases at J, with 11 bases between. This CDR3 region has 14 residues. The CDR3 is CASSQSNSADEQYF. Written as DNA, the CDR3 is TGCGCCAGCAGTCAATCAAACAGTGCAGACGAGCAGTACTTC.

This clonotype has at least ten counts. The genes are TRBV7-9 and TRBJ1-2; D call uncertain. The CDR3 consists of 15 residues. V was trimmed by 5 bases and J by 4 bases, leaving 17 bases between them. Germline V gene data show CDR1 as SEHNR and CDR2 as FQNEAQ (reference sequence). The CDR3 region has the DNA TGTGCCAGCAGCCATGCAGCGGATGGGAGCTATGGCTACACCTTC. Translating it yields CASSHAADGSYGYTF.

Many counts were recorded for this clonotype. V is TRBV4-1 and J is TRBJ2-7, with D perhaps TRBD1 or TRBD2 (5 bases each). The V end lost 4 bases, the J end lost 3 bases, and 16 bases lay between the germline ends. Germline V CDR1 and CDR2: MGHRA, YSYEKL. The CDR3 is 15 amino acids. The CDR3 sequence is CASSPRRGQGYEQYF. DNA of the CDR3: TGCGCCAGCAGCCCAAGGAGAGGGCAGGGCTACGAGCAGTACTTC.

This clonotype is judged medium-sized. This chain uses TRBV7-9 with TRBJ1-2; D remains unclear. Germline V lookup: CDR1 SEHNR, CDR2 FQNEAQ (reference sequence). V lost 1 base and J lost 5, with 11 bases in between. This CDR3 contains 14 residues. CDR3 sequence: CASSLETTIYGYTF. The DNA of the CDR3 is TGTGCCAGCAGCTTAGAGACAACCATTTATGGCTACACCTTC. The full variable domain, rest sourced from reference TRBV7-9 and TRBJ1-2, is DTGVSQNPRHKITKRGQNVTFRCDPISEHNRLYWYRQTLGQGPEFLTYFQNEAQLEKSRLLSDRFSAERPKGSFSTLEIQRTEQGDSAMYLCASSLETTIYGYTFGSGTRLTVV.

This clonotype was seen at least ten times. The chain joins TRBV20-1 to TRBJ2-4, with TRBD2 matching over 8 bases. The V gene end was trimmed by 6 bases and the J gene end by 5 bases; junction bases not matched to a gene: 12. This CDR3 contains 15 residues. CDR1 is DFQATT and CDR2 is SNEGSKA in the germline V gene (reference sequence). Here the CDR3 reads CSALGGREAQNIQYF. In DNA, the CDR3 is TGCAGTGCCCTAGGAGGGCGGGAGGCCCAAAACATTCAGTACTTC.

The V gene is TRBV5-1, the J gene TRBJ2-1; D possibly corresponds to TRBD2 (6 bases). With 0 bases removed from V and 5 bases from J, the gap between germline ends came to 12 bases. This CDR3 is 15 amino acids long. Germline V CDR1 and CDR2: SGHRS, YFSETQ. The CDR3 protein is CASSLEGGRDNEQFF. CDR3 DNA sequence: TGCGCCAGCAGCTTGGAGGGAGGTAGGGACAATGAGCAGTTCTTC.

This clonotype has ten or more counts. The V gene is TRBV10-2, the J gene TRBJ2-3; 11 nucleotides line up with TRBD2. The CDR3 length is 16 residues. Germline trimming cut 6 bases from V and 2 bases from J; bases unmatched to any gene: 7. Germline V lookup: CDR1 WSHSY, CDR2 SAAADI. CDR3 in DNA: TGCGCCAGCAGCCTTTTAGCGGGAGGGCCCACAGATACGCAGTATTTT. This encodes CASSLLAGGPTDTQYF.

This clonotype showed up many times. The chain couples TRBV27 to TRBJ2-5; TRBD1 aligns across 8 bases. The CDR3 runs 17 residues. Germline V lookup: CDR1 MNHEY, CDR2 SMNVEV (reference sequence). V trimming: 0 bases; J trimming: 2 bases; junction bases outside the gene matches: 8. The CDR3 sequence is CASSLSVGQGFQETQYF. Here the CDR3 DNA reads TGTGCCAGCAGTTTATCGGTCGGACAGGGTTTTCAAGAGACCCAGTACTTC.

Many counts were recorded for this clonotype. The rearrangement uses TRBV5-1 and TRBJ1-4; D is undetermined. V was trimmed by 5 bases and J by 0 bases, leaving 8 bases between them. The CDR3 loop spans 14 amino acids. Germline CDR1 is SGHRS and CDR2 is YFSETQ. CDR3 in amino acids: CASRAIATNEKLFF. DNA for the CDR3: TGCGCCAGCAGGGCCATTGCAACTAATGAAAAACTGTTTTTT.

This clonotype was detected ten times or more. The CDR3: CASSFPYTDEQYF. The CDR3 coding sequence is TGTGCCAGCAGTTTCCCTTACACGGACGAGCAGTACTTC. The chain combines TRBV6-2 or TRBV6-3 with TRBJ2-7; D unresolved. V was clipped by 4 bases and J by 5 bases, with 12 bases between them. This CDR3 is 13 amino acids long. Germline V lookup: CDR1 MNHEY, CDR2 SVGEGT.

This clonotype occurred many times. The chain employs TRBV12-3 or TRBV12-4 and TRBJ2-7; maybe TRBD2 (5 bases). This CDR3 comprises 12 residues. Trimming took 4 bases from V and 4 from J, leaving 8 bases between them. Written as DNA, the CDR3 is TGTGCCAGCAGTTCGCGGGCTTACGAGCAGTACTTC. Translating gives CASSSRAYEQYF.

There are many counts of this clonotype. The chain employs TRBV5-1 and TRBJ1-2, with D maybe TRBD1 (6 bases). V gave up 1 base and J gave up 8 bases, with 15 bases separating them. There are 14 residues in the CDR3. Germline CDR1 reads SGHRS; CDR2 reads YFSETQ. The CDR3 loop is CASSLWSGARGYTF. The CDR3, as DNA: TGCGCCAGCAGCTTGTGGTCAGGGGCTCGAGGCTACACCTTC.

This clonotype was detected many times. The rearrangement uses TRBV15 and TRBJ2-7; no clear D. The CDR3 extends over 14 amino acids. The germline V and J ends were trimmed by 0 bases and 12 bases, with 18 bases remaining between them. The germline gives CDR1 LNHNV, CDR2 YYDKDF (reference sequence). Written as DNA, the CDR3 is TGTGCCACCAGCAGAGATCGTGCGGTAGACCAGCGGTACTTC. It yields the protein CATSRDRAVDQRYF.

Within the sample, this clonotype is medium-sized. V gene TRBV7-2 combines with J gene TRBJ2-5; D tentatively reads TRBD1 or TRBD2 (5 bases each). The V and J ends lost 5 bases and 7 bases respectively, with 17 bases between them. Per the germline V gene, CDR1 is SGHTA and CDR2 is FQGNSA. CDR3 size: 14 residues. For the CDR3, the DNA is TGTGCCAGCAGCCCTAAGGCCGGGGCAACGACCCAGTACTTC. It translates to CASSPKAGATTQYF.

In this sample, this clonotype turned up many times. This rearrangement joins TRBV7-2 to TRBJ1-4, with 7 nucleotides matching TRBD1. V lost 3 bases to trimming and J lost 8 bases; unmatched junction nucleotides: 6. CDR1 is SGHTA and CDR2 is FQGNSA in the germline V gene. This CDR3 spans 14 amino acids. CDR3 sequence reads: CASSFRRGQEKLFF. The CDR3 DNA follows: TGTGCCAGCAGCTTTCGAAGGGGGCAAGAAAAACTGTTTTTT.

The genes are TRBV20-1 and TRBJ2-1; D possibly corresponds to TRBD1 (5 bases). CDR1 and CDR2 (germline): DFQATT, SNEGSKA (reference sequence). V lost 1 base and J lost 0, with 10 bases in between. The CDR3 spans 15 residues. DNA of the CDR3: TGCAGTGCTAGAGGCGTCGACAGCTCCTACAATGAGCAGTTCTTC. This sequence encodes CSARGVDSSYNEQFF.